This TCR beta chain comes out of a study of OX40 agonist ivuxolimab in advanced cancers. The CDR3 contains 17 residues. The germline V gene has CDR1 SGHTA and CDR2 FQGTGA. Trimming at V came to 4 bases and at J to 1 base, leaving 7 bases not matched to a gene. This table comes from immunoSEQ multiplex PCR, and its TCRdb copy is limited to in-frame clones, with some not included. The sample has around 78,000 clones, over 70% seen once. With regard to this clone: Its specificity is unknown.

People who had autoimmune disease history or systemic immunosuppression were excluded. Findings and caveats of the study: Certain nonresponders additionally had low normalized T-cell clonal expansion. The work left the antigen specificity of expanded peripheral T cells undetermined.

This clonotype originated in an adult with an advanced solid tumor such as melanoma, head and neck, liver or kidney cancer. This sample comprised CD4+ or CD8+ T cells sorted from blood, obtained in a trial of the OX40 agonist ivuxolimab. The gene calls are TRBV7-3 and TRBJ2-3; TRBD2 agrees at 11 bases. CDR3 sequence: CASSSTPGLAGTDTQYF. The CDR3 DNA follows: TGTGCCAGCAGCTCCACTCCGGGACTAGCGGGCACAGATACGCAGTATTTT.